This TCR beta chain was identified in a study of regulatory and conventional T cells in RAG deficiency. At the level of the study: Hypomorphic RAG mutations in CID or atypical SCID frequently accompany autoimmunity.

Genomic DNA came from blood conventional CD4+ T cells gated CD25-low CD127-high. Overall study results and limits: Other subsets showed about 9-fold reductions, but Treg unique TCR beta sequences fell approximately 90-fold in these patients. Shannon entropy was markedly lower and Simpson indices higher in RAG-deficient patients than control T-cell subsets. Omenn patients showed >80% Treg-Tconv overlap and shorter CDR3 lengths.

Germline CDR1 is MNHNY and CDR2 is SVGAGI (reference sequence). CDR3 length equals 14 residues. V shed 0 bases and J 3 bases; nucleotides not matched to a gene: 2. Sequenced by immunoSEQ multiplex PCR; TCRdb stores in-frame clones only, minus some. This sample has about 9,100 clones; 90% to 95% occur once, and the top ten carry roughly 1.4%. As regards this clone: Its antigen remains unidentified.

The sequencing sample was made of CD4+ effector T cells sorted from blood. This clonotype was sampled from a human donor with RAG deficiency presenting as severe combined immunodeficiency. This chain links TRBV6-6 with TRBJ2-7; 7 positions match TRBD2. The CDR3 DNA reads TGTGCCAGCAGTTACTCGGGGGGGGGCTACGAGCAGTACTTC. This gives the protein CASSYSGGGYEQYF.